Below, one T cell receptor (beta chain) is given with its context. Its specificity is not known. The record originates from a study of T cell responses to AZD1222 COVID-19 vaccine. Points from the study as a whole: White British people made up most donors, females outnumbered males, and clonal diversity was possibly underestimated. CD4 TCRs covered the whole spike, strongest at regions 160-218 and 743-854.

Assay: immunoSEQ multiplex PCR; the TCRdb copy retains only in-frame clones and omits some. The repertoire consists of roughly 140,000 clones, with about 81% occurring once and the leading ten covering 4.1%. This TCR was sampled from an adult in good health. The sequencing here drew on peripheral blood, taken on day 0 of MenACWY control vaccination.

DNA of the CDR3: TGTGCCAGCCGTATGGTCTCAGGGAAGCCTGAAGCTTTCTTT. Protein product: CASRMVSGKPEAFF. The V and J genes are TRBV2 and TRBJ1-1; perhaps TRBD1 as D (5 bases). The CDR3 length is 14 residues. Per the germline V gene, CDR1 is SNHLY and CDR2 is FYNNEI. V was clipped by 8 bases and J by 6 bases, with 19 bases between them.